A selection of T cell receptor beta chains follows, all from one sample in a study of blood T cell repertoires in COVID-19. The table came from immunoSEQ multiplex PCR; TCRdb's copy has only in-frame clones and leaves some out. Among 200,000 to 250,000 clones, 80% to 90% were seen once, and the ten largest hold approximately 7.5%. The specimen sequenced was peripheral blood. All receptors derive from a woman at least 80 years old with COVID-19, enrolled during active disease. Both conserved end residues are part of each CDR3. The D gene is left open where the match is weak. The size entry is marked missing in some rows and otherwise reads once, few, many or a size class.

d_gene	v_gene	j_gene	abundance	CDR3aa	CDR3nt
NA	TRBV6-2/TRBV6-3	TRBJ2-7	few	CASSYATGYYEQYF	TGTGCCAGCAGTTACGCGACGGGGTACTACGAGCAGTACTTC
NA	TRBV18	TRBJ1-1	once	CASSPQGLGTEAFF	TGTGCCAGCTCACCACAGGGGTTGGGGACTGAAGCTTTCTTT
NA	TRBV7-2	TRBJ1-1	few	CASSFITGTSEAFF	TGTGCCAGCAGCTTCATAACCGGGACAAGTGAAGCTTTCTTT
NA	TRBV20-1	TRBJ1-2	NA	CSAARYGYTF	TGCAGTGCAGCGAGATATGGCTACACCTTC
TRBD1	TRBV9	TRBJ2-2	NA	CASSPDRGRVGELFF	TGTGCCAGCAGCCCGGACAGGGGGAGAGTCGGGGAGCTGTTTTTT
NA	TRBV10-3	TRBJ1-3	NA	CASRRSEGNTIYF	TGTGCCTCCCGACGCTCGGAGGGAAACACCATATATTTT
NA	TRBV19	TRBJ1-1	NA	CASRDSLNTEAFF	TGTGCCAGTCGGGACTCGCTTAACACTGAAGCTTTCTTT
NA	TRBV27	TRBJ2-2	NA	CASSLSELGLGFTGELFF	TGTGCCAGCAGTTTATCAGAGTTGGGGCTAGGGTTCACCGGGGAGCTGTTTTTT
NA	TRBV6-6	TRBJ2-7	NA	CASMSLENPSYEQYF	TGTGCCAGCATGTCTTTAGAGAACCCCTCCTACGAGCAGTACTTC
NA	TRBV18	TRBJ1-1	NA	CASSPPQPGNTEAFF	TGTGCCAGCTCACCACCTCAACCAGGGAACACTGAAGCTTTCTTT
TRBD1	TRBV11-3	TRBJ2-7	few	CASSAGTGAYEQYF	TGTGCCAGCAGCGCCGGGACAGGGGCGTACGAGCAGTACTTC
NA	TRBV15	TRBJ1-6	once	CATSREQGNSPLHF	TGTGCCACCAGCAGAGAGCAGGGGAACTCACCCCTCCACTTT
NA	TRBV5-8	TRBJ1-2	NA	CASSLGQLGDYGYTF	TGTGCCAGCAGCTTGGGACAGCTAGGGGACTATGGCTACACCTTC
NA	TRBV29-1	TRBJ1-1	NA	CSVGGYSMNTEAFF	TGCAGCGTAGGAGGGTACAGCATGAACACTGAAGCTTTCTTT
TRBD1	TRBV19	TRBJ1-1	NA	CASSNGQGIRGSEAFF	TGTGCCAGTAGCAACGGACAGGGCATTCGGGGTTCTGAAGCTTTCTTT
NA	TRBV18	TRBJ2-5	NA	CASSPKLAEVETQYF	TGTGCCAGCTCACCCAAACTAGCAGAAGTGGAGACCCAGTACTTC
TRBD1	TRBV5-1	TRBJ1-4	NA	CASSIRDSGEKLFF	TGCGCCAGCAGCATCAGGGACAGCGGTGAAAAACTGTTTTTT
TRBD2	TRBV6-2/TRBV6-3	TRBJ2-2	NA	CASTPSGKRVGELFF	TGTGCCAGCACCCCTAGCGGGAAGAGGGTAGGGGAGCTGTTTTTT
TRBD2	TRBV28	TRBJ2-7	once	CASSGEGLPKGYEQYF	TGTGCCAGCAGTGGGGAGGGACTCCCGAAGGGCTACGAGCAGTACTTC
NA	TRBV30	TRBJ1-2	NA	CAWSQNYGYTF	TGTGCCTGGAGTCAGAACTATGGCTACACCTTC
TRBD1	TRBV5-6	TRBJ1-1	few	CASSLTGDMNTEAFF	TGTGCCAGCAGCTTAACAGGGGATATGAACACTGAAGCTTTCTTT
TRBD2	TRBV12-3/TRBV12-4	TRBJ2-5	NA	CASSSGTMGTQYF	TGTGCCAGCAGTTCGGGGACTATGGGGACCCAGTACTTC
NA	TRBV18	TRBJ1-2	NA	CASSPLSGNSDYTF	TGTGCCAGCTCACCACTTTCGGGGAACTCTGACTACACCTTC
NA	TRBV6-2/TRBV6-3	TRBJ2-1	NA	CASSYVSRGNEQFF	TGTGCCAGCAGTTACGTTAGTCGGGGAAATGAGCAGTTCTTC
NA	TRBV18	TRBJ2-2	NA	CASSEGNTGELFF	TGTGCCAGCTCGGAGGGAAACACCGGGGAGCTGTTTTTT
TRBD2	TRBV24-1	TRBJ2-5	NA	CATSAGTSLLETQYF	TGTGCCACCAGTGCTGGGACTAGCTTGTTGGAGACCCAGTACTTC
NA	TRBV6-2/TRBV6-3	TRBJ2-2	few	CASSYLASLTGELFF	TGTGCCAGCAGTTACTTGGCTAGTTTAACCGGGGAGCTGTTTTTT
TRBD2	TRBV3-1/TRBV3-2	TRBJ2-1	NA	CASRPTSGGAVGEQFF	TGTGCCAGCAGACCCACTAGCGGGGGGGCCGTAGGTGAGCAGTTCTTC
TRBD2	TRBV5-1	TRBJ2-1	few	CASSWTSGSSYNEQFF	TGCGCCAGCAGCTGGACTAGCGGGAGCTCCTACAATGAGCAGTTCTTC
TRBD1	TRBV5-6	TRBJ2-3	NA	CASSWRTGWDGDTQYF	TGTGCCAGCAGCTGGCGGACAGGGTGGGATGGAGATACGCAGTATTTT
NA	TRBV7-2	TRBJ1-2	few	CASSLVQGLGYTF	TGTGCCAGCAGCTTAGTGCAGGGGCTTGGCTACACCTTC
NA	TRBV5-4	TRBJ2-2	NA	CASSLSGRKDTGELFF	TGTGCCAGCAGCTTGTCAGGGCGGAAGGACACCGGGGAGCTGTTTTTT
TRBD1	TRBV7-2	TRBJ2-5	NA	CASSRQGKETQYF	TGTGCCAGCAGCCGACAGGGGAAAGAGACCCAGTACTTC